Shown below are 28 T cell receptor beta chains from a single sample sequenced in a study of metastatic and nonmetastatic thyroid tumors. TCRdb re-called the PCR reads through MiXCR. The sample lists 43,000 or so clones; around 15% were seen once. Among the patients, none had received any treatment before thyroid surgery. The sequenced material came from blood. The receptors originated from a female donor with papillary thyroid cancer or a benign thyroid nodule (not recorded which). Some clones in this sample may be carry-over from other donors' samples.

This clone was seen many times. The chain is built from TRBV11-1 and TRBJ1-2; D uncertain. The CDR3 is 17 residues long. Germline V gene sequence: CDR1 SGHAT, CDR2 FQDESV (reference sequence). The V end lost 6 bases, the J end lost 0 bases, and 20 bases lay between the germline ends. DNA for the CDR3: TGTGCCAGCAGTCACTCCTACGGACTAGAATCTAACTATGGCTACACCTTC. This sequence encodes CASSHSYGLESNYGYTF. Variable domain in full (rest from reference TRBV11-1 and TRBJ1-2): EAEVAQSPRYKITEKSQAVAFWCDPISGHATLYWYRQILGQGPELLVQFQDESVVDDSQLPKDRFSAERLKGVDSTLKIQPAELGDSAMYLCASSHSYGLESNYGYTFGSGTRLTVV.

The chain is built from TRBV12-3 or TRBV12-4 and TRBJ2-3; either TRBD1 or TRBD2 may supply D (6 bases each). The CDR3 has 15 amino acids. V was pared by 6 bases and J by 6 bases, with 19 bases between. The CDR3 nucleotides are TGTGCCAGCAGCCGACAGGCGACTAGGGGCGATACGCAGTATTTT. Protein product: CASSRQATRGDTQYF.

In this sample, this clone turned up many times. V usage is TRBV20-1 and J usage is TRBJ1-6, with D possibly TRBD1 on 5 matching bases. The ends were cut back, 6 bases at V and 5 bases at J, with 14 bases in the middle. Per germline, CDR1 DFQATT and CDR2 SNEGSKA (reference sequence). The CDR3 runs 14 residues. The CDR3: CSAMQQGNNSPLHF. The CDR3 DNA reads TGCAGTGCGATGCAGCAGGGAAATAATTCACCCCTCCACTTT.

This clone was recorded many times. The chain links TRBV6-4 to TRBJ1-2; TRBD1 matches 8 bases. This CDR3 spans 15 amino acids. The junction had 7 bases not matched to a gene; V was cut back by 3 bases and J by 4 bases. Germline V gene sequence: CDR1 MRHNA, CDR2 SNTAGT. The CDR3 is CASSETGANLYGYTF. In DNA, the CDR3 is TGTGCCAGCAGTGAGACAGGGGCAAACCTCTATGGCTACACCTTC.

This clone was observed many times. The CDR3 DNA follows: TGTGCCAGCATCGAGGGGACAGGGGGCAGTGAGCAGTTCTTC. Protein: CASIEGTGGSEQFF. The rearrangement uses TRBV28 and TRBJ2-1; 12 bases are shared with TRBD1. The CDR3 runs to 14 residues. Looked up from germline, CDR1 is MDHEN and CDR2 is SYDVKM. With 7 bases clipped from V and 9 bases from J, the junction kept 7 bases outside the gene matches.

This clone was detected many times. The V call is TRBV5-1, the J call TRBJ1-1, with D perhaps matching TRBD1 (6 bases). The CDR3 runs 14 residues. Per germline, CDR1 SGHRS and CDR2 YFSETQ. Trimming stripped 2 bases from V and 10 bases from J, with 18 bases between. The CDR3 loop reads CASSLDPGQPLAFF. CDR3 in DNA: TGCGCCAGCAGCTTAGACCCCGGACAGCCACTAGCTTTCTTT.

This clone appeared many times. CDR3: CASSPPGTGQETQYF. DNA for the CDR3: TGCGCCAGCAGCCCACCGGGGACGGGTCAAGAGACCCAGTACTTC. The gene calls are TRBV10-1 and TRBJ2-5, with D tentatively TRBD1 or TRBD2 (5 bases each). Germline values: CDR1 WNHNN, CDR2 SYGVQD (reference sequence). V was cut by 6 bases and J by 2 bases, with 16 bases left in between. This CDR3 is 15 amino acids long.

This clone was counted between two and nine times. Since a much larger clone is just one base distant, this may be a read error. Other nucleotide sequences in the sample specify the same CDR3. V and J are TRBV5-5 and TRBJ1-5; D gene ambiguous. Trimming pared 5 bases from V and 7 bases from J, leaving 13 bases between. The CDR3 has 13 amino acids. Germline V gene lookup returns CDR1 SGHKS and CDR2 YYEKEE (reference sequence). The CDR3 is CASSFDPRQPQHF. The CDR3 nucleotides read TGTGCCAGCAGTTTTGATCCCAGGCAGCCCCAGCATTTT. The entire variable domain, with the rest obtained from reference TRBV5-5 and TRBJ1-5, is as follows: DAGVTQSPTHLIKTRGQQVTLRCSPISGHKSVSWYQQVLGQGPQFIFQYYEKEERGRGNFPDRFSARQFPNYSSELNVNALLLGDSALYLCASSFDPRQPQHFGDGTRLSIL.

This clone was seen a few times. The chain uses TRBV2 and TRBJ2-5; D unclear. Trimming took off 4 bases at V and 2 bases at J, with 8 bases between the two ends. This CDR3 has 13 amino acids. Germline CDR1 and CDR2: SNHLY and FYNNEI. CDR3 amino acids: CASSVNRQETQYF. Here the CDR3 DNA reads TGTGCCAGCAGTGTTAACAGACAAGAGACCCAGTACTTC.

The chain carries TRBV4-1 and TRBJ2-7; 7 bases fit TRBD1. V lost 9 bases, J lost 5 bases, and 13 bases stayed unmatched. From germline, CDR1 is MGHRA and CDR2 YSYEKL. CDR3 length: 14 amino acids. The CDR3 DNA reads TGCGCCAGTATCCAAGTCGACAGGGTCCACGAGCAGTACTTC. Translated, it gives CASIQVDRVHEQYF.

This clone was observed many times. CDR3 in amino acids: CASSRLAGGPSATVEQFF. CDR3 sequence (DNA): TGTGCCAGCAGTAGATTAGCGGGAGGGCCCTCGGCAACAGTTGAGCAGTTCTTC. J is TRBJ2-1 and V is TRBV6-4, with 11 bases that match TRBD2. Germline CDR1 reads MRHNA; CDR2 reads SNTAGT. The CDR3 covers 18 residues. The V segment lost 5 bases and the J segment 9 bases; nucleotides outside the gene matches: 18.

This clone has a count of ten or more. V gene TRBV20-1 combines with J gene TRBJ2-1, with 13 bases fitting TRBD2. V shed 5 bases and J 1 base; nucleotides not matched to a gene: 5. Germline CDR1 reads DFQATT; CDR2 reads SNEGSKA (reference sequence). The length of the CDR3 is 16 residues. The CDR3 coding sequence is TGCAGTGCTGGGACTAGCGGGACGGGGTCCTACAATGAGCAGTTCTTC. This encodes CSAGTSGTGSYNEQFF.

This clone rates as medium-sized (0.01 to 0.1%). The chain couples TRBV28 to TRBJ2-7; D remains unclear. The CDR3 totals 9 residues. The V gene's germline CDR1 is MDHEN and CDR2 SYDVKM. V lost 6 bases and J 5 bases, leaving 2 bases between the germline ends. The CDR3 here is CASRNEQYF. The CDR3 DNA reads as TGTGCCAGCAGGAACGAGCAGTACTTC.

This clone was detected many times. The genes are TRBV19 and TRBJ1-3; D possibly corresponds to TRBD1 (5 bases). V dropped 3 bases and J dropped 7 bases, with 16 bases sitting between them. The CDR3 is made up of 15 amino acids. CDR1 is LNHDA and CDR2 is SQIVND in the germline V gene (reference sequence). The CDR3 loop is CASSISGRPANTIYF. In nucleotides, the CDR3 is TGTGCCAGTAGTATTTCGGGACGCCCGGCTAACACCATATATTTT. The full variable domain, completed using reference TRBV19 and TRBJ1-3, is DGGITQSPKYLFRKEGQNVTLSCEQNLNHDAMYWYRQDPGQGLRLIYYSQIVNDFQKGDIAEGYSVSREKKESFPLTVTSAQKNPTAFYLCASSISGRPANTIYFGEGSWLTVV.

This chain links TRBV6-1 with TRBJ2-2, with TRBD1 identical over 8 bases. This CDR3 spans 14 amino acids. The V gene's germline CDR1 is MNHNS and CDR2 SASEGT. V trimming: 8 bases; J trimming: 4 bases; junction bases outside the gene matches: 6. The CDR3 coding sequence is TGTGCCAGCGGGGACAGGATAAGCACCGGGGAGCTGTTTTTT. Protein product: CASGDRISTGELFF.

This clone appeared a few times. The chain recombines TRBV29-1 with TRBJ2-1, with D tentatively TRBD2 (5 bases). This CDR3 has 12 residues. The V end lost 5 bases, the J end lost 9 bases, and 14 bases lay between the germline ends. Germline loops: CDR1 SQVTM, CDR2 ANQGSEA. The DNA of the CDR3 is TGCAGCGTTTGGGAGATCAACAGTGAGCAGTTCTTC. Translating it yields CSVWEINSEQFF.

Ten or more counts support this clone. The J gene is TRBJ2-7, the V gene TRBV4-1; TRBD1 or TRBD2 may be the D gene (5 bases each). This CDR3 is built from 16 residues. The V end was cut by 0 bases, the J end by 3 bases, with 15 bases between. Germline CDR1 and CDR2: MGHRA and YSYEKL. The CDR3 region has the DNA TGCGCCAGCAGCCAAGAATACGGGGACGATTACTACGAGCAGTACTTC. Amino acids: CASSQEYGDDYYEQYF.

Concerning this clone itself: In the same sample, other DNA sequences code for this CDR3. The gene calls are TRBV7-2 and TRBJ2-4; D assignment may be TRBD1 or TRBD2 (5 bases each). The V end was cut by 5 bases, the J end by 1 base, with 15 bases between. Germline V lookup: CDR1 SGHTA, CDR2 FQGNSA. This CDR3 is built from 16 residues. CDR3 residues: CASSGFFEGAKNIQYF. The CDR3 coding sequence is TGTGCCAGCAGCGGGTTTTTCGAGGGGGCCAAAAACATTCAGTACTTC.

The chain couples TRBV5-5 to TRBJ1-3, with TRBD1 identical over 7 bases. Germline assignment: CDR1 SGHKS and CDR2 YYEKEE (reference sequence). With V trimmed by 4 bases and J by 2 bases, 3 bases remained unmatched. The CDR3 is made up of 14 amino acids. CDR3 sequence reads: CASSEGTAGNTIYF. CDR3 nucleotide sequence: TGTGCCAGCAGCGAGGGGACAGCTGGAAACACCATATATTTT.

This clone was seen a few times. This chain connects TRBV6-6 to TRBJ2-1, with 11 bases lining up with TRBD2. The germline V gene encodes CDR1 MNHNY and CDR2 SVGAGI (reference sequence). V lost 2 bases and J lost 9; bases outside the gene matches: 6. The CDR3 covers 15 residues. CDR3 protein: CASSYRTSGSGEQFF. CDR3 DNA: TGTGCCAGCAGTTACCGAACTAGCGGGAGTGGTGAGCAGTTCTTC.

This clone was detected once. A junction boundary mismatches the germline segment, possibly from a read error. The CDR3 loop reads CASSSAWEQPQHF. Written as DNA, the CDR3 is TGTGCCAGCAGTTCGGCTTGGGAACAGCCCCAGCACTTT. The J gene is TRBJ1-5, the V gene TRBV6-5; D is unclear. Germline CDR1 MNHEY, CDR2 SVGAGI. The CDR3 is made up of 13 amino acids.

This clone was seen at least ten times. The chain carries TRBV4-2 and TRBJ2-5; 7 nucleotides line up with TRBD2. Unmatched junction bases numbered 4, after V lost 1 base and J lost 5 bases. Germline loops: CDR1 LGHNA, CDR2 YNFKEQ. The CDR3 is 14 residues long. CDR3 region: CASSQGREKETQYF. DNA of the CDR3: TGTGCCAGCAGCCAAGGGCGGGAGAAGGAGACCCAGTACTTC.

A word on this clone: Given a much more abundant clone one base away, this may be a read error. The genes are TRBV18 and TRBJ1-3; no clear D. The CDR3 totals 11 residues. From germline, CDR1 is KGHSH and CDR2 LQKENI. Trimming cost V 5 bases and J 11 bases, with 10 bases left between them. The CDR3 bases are TGTGCCAGCTCATCCGGTGCAGCCATATATTTT. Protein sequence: CASSSGAAIYF.

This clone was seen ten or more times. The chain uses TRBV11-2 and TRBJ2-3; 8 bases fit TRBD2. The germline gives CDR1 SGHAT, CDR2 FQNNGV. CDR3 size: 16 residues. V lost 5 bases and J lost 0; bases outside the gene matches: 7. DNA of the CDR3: TGTGCCAGCAGCCTGAATAGCGGGATTAGCACAGATACGCAGTATTTT. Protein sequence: CASSLNSGISTDTQYF.

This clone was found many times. The DNA of the CDR3 is TGTGCCAGCAGTTATTTCGACTTTCCGACAGGACCCACTGAAGCTTTCTTT. This gives the protein CASSYFDFPTGPTEAFF. This chain uses TRBV6-6 with TRBJ1-1; D may be TRBD1 (6 bases). CDR1 and CDR2 from the germline V gene are MNHNY and SVGAGI (reference sequence). Between the trimmed V and J ends, which lost 3 bases and 4 bases, there was a span of 21 bases. This CDR3 has 17 amino acids.

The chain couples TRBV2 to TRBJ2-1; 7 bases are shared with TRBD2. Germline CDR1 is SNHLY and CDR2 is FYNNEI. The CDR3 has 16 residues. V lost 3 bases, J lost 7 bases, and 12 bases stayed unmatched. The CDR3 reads CASSDSGGSPSNEQFF. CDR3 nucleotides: TGTGCCAGCAGTGACAGCGGCGGGAGTCCCAGTAATGAGCAGTTCTTC.

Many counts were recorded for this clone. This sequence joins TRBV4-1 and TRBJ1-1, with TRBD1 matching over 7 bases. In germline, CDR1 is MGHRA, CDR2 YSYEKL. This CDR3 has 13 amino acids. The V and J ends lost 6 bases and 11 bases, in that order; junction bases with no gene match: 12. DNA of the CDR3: TGCGCCAGCAGTCCTCAGGGGGAGGCCCAGGCTTTCTTT. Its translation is CASSPQGEAQAFF.

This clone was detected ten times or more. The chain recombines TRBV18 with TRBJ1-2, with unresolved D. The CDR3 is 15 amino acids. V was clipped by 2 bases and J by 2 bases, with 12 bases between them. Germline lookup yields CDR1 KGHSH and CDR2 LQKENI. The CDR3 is CASSPGSSPNYGYTF. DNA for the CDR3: TGTGCCAGCTCACCAGGGAGTTCTCCGAACTATGGCTACACCTTC. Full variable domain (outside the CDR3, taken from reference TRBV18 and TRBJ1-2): NAGVMQNPRHLVRRRGQEARLRCSPMKGHSHVYWYRQLPEEGLKFMVYLQKENIIDESGMPKERFSAEFPKEGPSILRIQQVVRGDSAAYFCASSPGSSPNYGYTFGSGTRLTVV.